This T cell receptor (beta chain) is from a study of cytomegalovirus exposure and HLA in healthy donors. PCR primers comprised 60 Vbeta and 13 Jbeta primers. TCRdb's copy holds only in-frame clones and misses some; the assay was immunoSEQ multiplex PCR. The sample has approximately 150,000 clones, around three quarters seen once. Overall study findings and caveats: Per a later analysis, HLA-associated TCR beta chains showed more clonal expansion than other, equally common TCR beta chains. Productive status was seen about 90% or about 30% of the time for most TCR beta V segments in an earlier analysis. By a later analysis, the bulk of CMV-associated TCR beta chains appeared HLA-restricted.

Though probably carrying unrecorded immune exposures, donors were nominally healthy at sampling. With respect to this clone: The antigen is not known.

Sequenced input: PBMCs. This TCR was recovered from a young woman in good health and CMV-seropositive.

CDR3 in DNA: TGTGCCAGTAGTACAAGCGGTGGGTACGAGCAGTACTTC. Amino acid sequence: CASSTSGGYEQYF. The chain carries TRBV19 and TRBJ2-7, with D perhaps matching TRBD2 (5 bases). This CDR3 is 13 amino acids long. The germline V and J ends were trimmed by 4 bases and 4 bases, with 11 bases remaining between them. CDR1 and CDR2 from the germline V gene are LNHDA and SQIVND (reference sequence).